This TCR beta chain originates from a study of a mutant IDH1 vaccine in newly diagnosed glioma. Time point meaning: baseline, week 1 (first vaccination visit). Treatment: pre-vaccination baseline after standard-of-care therapy. Each of the donors came in with new WHO grade 3 or 4 astrocytomas that were IDH1-mutant and ATRX-lost. Produced via immunoSEQ multiplex PCR; TCRdb's table is partial and in-frame only. The sample shows some 38,000 clones, approximately 78% of them seen only once. The CDR3 sequence is 13 residues long. Germline V gene sequence: CDR1 SGHNT, CDR2 YYREEE (reference sequence). V was cut by 1 base and J by 8 bases, with 10 bases left in between.

Material: PBMCs, obtained from a glioma patient treated with radiotherapy, temozolomide or both. The J gene is TRBJ2-1, the V gene TRBV5-4; D gene uncertain. This receptor was identified in a man aged 35 to 55 with glioma. Some clones in this sample may be carry-over from other donors' samples. The CDR3 DNA reads TGTGCCAGCAGCTTGACAGATAAGTATGAGCAGTTCTTC. Amino acid sequence: CASSLTDKYEQFF.